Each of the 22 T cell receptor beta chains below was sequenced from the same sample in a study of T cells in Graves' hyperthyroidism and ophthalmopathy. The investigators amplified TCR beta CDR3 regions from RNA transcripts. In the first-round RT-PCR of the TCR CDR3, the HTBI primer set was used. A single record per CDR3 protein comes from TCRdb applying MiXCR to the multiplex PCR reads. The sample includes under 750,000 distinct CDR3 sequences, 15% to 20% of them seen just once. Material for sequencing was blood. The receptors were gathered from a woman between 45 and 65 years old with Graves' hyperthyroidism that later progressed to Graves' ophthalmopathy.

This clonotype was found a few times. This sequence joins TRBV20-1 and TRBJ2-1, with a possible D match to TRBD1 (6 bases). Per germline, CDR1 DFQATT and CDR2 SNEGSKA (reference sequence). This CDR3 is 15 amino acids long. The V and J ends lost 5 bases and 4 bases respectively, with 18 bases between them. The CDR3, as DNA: TGCAGTGCTGATAATGAGGGGACACATTACAATGAGCAGTTCTTC. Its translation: CSADNEGTHYNEQFF.

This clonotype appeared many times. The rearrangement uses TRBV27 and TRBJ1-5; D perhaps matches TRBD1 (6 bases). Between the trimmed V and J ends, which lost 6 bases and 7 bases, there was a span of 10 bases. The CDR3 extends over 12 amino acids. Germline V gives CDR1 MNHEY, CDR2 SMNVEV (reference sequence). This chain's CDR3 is CASSPRGQPQHF. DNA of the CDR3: TGTGCCAGCAGCCCCAGGGGACAGCCCCAGCATTTT.

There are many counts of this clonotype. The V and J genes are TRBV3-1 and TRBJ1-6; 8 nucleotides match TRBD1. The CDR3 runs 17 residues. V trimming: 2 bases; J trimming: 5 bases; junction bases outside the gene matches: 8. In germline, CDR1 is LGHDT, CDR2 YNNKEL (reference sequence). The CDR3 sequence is CASSQNRGVGHNSPLHF. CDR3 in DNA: TGTGCCAGCAGCCAAAACAGGGGGGTCGGGCATAATTCACCCCTCCACTTT.

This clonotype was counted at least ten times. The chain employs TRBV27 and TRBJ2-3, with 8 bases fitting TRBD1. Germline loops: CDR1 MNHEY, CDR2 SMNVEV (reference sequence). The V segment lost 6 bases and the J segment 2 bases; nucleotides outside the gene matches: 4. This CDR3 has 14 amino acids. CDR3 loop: CASSQDRDTDTQYF. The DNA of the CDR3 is TGTGCCAGCAGCCAGGACAGGGACACAGATACGCAGTATTTT.

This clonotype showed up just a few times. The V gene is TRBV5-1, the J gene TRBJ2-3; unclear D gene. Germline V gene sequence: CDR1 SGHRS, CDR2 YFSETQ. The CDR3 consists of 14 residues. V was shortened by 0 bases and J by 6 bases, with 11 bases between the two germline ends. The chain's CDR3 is CASSLGGQKDTQYF. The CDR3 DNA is TGCGCCAGCAGCTTGGGCGGTCAGAAGGATACGCAGTATTTT. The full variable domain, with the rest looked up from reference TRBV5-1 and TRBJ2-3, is KAGVTQTPRYLIKTRGQQVTLSCSPISGHRSVSWYQQTPGQGLQFLFEYFSETQRNKGNFPGRFSGRQFSNSRSEMNVSTLELGDSALYLCASSLGGQKDTQYFGPGTRLTVL.

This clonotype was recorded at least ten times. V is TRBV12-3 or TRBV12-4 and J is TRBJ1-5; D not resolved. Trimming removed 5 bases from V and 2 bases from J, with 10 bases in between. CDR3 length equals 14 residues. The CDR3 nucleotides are TGTGCCAGCAGTCCCCTCGTGGGCAATCAGCCCCAGCATTTT. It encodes CASSPLVGNQPQHF.

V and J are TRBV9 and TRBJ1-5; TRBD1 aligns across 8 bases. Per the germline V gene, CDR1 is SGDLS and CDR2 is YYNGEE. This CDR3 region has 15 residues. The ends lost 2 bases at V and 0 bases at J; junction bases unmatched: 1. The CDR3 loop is CASSVGQDSNQPQHF. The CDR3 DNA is TGTGCCAGCAGCGTGGGACAGGATAGCAATCAGCCCCAGCATTTT.

This CDR3 is CASSLPGTGGSAGTGELFF. In DNA, the CDR3 is TGTGCCAGCAGTTTGCCCGGGACAGGGGGCTCCGCAGGGACCGGGGAGCTGTTTTTT. V and J are TRBV12-3 or TRBV12-4 and TRBJ2-2, with TRBD1 matching over 12 bases. This CDR3 is built from 19 residues. The V segment lost 3 bases and the J segment 5 bases; nucleotides outside the gene matches: 13.

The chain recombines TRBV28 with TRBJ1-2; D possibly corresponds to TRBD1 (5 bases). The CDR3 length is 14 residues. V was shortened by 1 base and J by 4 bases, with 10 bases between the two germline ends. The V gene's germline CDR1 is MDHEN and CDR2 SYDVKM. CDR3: CASSLSDSPYGYTF. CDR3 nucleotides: TGTGCCAGCAGTTTATCTGACAGTCCCTATGGCTACACCTTC.

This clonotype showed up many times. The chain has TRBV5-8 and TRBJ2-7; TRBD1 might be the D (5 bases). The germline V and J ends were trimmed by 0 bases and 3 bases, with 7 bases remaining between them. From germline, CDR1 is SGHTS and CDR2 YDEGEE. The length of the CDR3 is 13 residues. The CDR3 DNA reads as TGTGCCAGCAGCTTGGGACAGTACTACGAGCAGTACTTC. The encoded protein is CASSLGQYYEQYF.

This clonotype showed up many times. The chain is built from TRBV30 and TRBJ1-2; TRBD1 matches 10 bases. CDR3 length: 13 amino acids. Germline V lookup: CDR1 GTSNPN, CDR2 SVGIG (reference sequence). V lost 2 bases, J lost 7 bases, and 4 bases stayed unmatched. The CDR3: CAWSPGTGVGYTF. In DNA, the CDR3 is TGTGCCTGGAGTCCCGGGACAGGGGTTGGCTACACCTTC.

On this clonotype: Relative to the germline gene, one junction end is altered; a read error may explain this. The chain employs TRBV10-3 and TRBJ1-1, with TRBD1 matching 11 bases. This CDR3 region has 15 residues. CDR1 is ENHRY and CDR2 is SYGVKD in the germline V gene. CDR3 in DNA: TGTGCCATCCAGAGGACAGGGGGCGTGAACACTGGAGCTTTCTTT. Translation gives CAIQRTGGVNTGAFF.

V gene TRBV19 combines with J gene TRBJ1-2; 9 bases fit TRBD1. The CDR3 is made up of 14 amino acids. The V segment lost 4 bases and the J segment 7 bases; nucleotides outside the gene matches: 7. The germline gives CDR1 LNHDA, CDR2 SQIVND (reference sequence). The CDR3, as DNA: TGTGCCAGTAGTACACAGGGACAGGGAAGTGGCTACACCTTC. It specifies CASSTQGQGSGYTF.

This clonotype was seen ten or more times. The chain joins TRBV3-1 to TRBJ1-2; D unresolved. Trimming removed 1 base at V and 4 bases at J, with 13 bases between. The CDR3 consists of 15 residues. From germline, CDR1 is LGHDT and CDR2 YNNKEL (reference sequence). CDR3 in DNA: TGTGCCAGCAGCCAAGGATCTGGGCTCGGCTATGGCTACACCTTC. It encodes CASSQGSGLGYGYTF.

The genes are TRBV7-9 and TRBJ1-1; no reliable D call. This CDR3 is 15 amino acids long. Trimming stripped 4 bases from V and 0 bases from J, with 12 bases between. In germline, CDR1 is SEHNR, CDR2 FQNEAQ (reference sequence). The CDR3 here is CASSYPVRLNTEAFF. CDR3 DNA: TGTGCCAGCAGCTACCCGGTTAGGTTGAACACTGAAGCTTTCTTT. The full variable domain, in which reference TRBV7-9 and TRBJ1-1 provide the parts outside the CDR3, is DTGVSQNPRHKITKRGQNVTFRCDPISEHNRLYWYRQTLGQGPEFLTYFQNEAQLEKSRLLSDRFSAERPKGSFSTLEIQRTEQGDSAMYLCASSYPVRLNTEAFFGQGTRLTVV.

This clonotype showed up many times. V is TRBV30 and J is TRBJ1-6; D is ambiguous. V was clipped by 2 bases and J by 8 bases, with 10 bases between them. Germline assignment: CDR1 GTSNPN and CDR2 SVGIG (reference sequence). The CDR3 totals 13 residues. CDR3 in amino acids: CAWSPQEDSPLHF. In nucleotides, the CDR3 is TGTGCCTGGAGTCCACAAGAGGATTCACCCCTCCACTTT.

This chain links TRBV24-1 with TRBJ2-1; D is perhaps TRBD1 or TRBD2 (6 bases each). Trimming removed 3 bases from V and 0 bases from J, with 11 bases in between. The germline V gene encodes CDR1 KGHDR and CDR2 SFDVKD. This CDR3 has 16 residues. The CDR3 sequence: CATSDPGAISYNEQFF. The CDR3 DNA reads TGTGCCACCAGTGATCCGGGGGCAATCTCCTACAATGAGCAGTTCTTC.

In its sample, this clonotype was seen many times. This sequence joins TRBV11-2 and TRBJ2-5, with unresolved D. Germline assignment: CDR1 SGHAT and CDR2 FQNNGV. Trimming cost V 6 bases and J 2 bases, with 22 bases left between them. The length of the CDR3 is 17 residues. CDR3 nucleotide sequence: TGTGCCAGCAGGCCGGCGCCCAGCAAGATCCTACAAGAGACCCAGTACTTC. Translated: CASRPAPSKILQETQYF.

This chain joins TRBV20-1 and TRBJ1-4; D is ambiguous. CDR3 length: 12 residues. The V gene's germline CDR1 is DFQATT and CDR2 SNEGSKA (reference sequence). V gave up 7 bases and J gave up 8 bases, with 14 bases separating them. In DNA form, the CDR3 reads TGCAGTGGTAGGGCATTAGGAGAAAAACTGTTTTTT. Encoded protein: CSGRALGEKLFF.

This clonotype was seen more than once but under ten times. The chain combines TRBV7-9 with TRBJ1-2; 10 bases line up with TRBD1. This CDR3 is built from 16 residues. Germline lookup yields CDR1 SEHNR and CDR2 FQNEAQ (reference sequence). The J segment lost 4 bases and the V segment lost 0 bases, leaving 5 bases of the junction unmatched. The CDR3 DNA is TGTGCCAGCAGCTTAGCTTCGGACAGGGGGATCTATGGCTACACCTTC. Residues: CASSLASDRGIYGYTF.

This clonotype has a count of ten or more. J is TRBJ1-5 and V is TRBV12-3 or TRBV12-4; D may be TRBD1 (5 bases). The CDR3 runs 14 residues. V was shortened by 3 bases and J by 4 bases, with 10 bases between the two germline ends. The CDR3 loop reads CASSFPGTNQPQHF. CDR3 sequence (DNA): TGTGCCAGCAGTTTCCCGGGGACTAATCAGCCCCAGCATTTT.

The CDR3 nucleotides read TGTGCCAGCAGCCACCCCCAGTTCCCATCCGAGCAGTACTTC. Its translation: CASSHPQFPSEQYF. The chain uses TRBV3-1 and TRBJ2-7, with D uncertain. Germline lookup yields CDR1 LGHDT and CDR2 YNNKEL (reference sequence). The CDR3 has 14 residues. V gave up 3 bases and J gave up 6 bases, with 15 bases separating them.